This entry features one TCR beta chain sequence. V dropped 3 bases and J dropped 4 bases, with 15 bases sitting between them. Germline lookup yields CDR1 SQVTM and CDR2 ANQGSEA. The CDR3 covers 15 residues. The assay was immunoSEQ multiplex PCR, and TCRdb's table has in-frame clones only and misses some. This table has just under 90,000 clones, about 91% appearing once. This sample was included in a study of blood T cell repertoires in COVID-19. The clonotype comes from a man between 60 and 75 years old with acute or convalescent COVID-19. Specimen: peripheral blood. This sequence joins TRBV29-1 and TRBJ1-4; D is perhaps TRBD1 (5 bases). The CDR3 DNA reads as TGCAGCGTTGAGGGAACAGGCCTGGGTAATGAAAAACTGTTTTTT. It is translated as CSVEGTGLGNEKLFF.